These 8 T cell receptor beta chains came from one sample sequenced in a study of OX40 agonist ivuxolimab in advanced cancers. Using immunoSEQ multiplex PCR, the repertoire was profiled, and TCRdb retains in-frame clones only, with some absent. The sample yields some 49,000 clones, roughly 80% seen once. The input for sequencing was CD4+ or CD8+ T cells sorted from blood, taken in a trial of the OX40 agonist ivuxolimab. These receptor sequences come from an adult with an advanced solid tumor such as melanoma, head and neck, liver or kidney cancer.

Written as DNA, the CDR3 is TGTGCCATCCGTTGGGGTGGGGACAGGGGGCGGGGAAGGAAGCCCCAGCATTTT. It yields the protein CAIRWGGDRGRGRKPQHF. The chain recombines TRBV28 with TRBJ1-5, with TRBD1 identical over 12 bases. Trimming cost V 10 bases and J 8 bases; bases outside gene matches: 21. The CDR3 is made up of 18 amino acids. Germline CDR1 MDHEN, CDR2 SYDVKM. The whole variable domain, remainder taken from reference TRBV28 and TRBJ1-5, is DVKVTQSSRYLVKRTGEKVFLECVQDMDHENMFWYRQDPGLGLRLIYFSYDVKMKEKGDIPEGYSVSREKKERFSLILESASTNQTSMYLCAIRWGGDRGRGRKPQHFGDGTRLSIL.

The V and J genes are TRBV5-1 and TRBJ2-1; 7 nucleotides align to TRBD2. This CDR3 comprises 14 residues. V gave up 2 bases and J gave up 8 bases; unmatched junction bases: 7. Germline-derived CDR1 and CDR2 are SGHRS and YFSETQ. CDR3 nucleotides: TGCGCCAGCAGCTTCGAGCGGGGTATGGATGAGCAGTTCTTC. Translated, it gives CASSFERGMDEQFF.

The V call is TRBV9, the J call TRBJ2-6; D is uncertain. The CDR3 sequence is 16 residues long. With 6 bases removed from V and 2 bases from J, the gap between germline ends came to 15 bases. CDR1 is SGDLS, CDR2 YYNGEE, per germline. In nucleotides, the CDR3 is TGTGCCAGCACCCGAAAAATAGATACTGGGGCCAACGTCCTGACTTTC. Encoded protein: CASTRKIDTGANVLTF.

This clone is a singleton in its sample. This chain joins TRBV7-2 and TRBJ2-2; D is unclear. This CDR3 comprises 13 residues. V lost 3 bases, J lost 6 bases, and 8 bases lay in between. Germline lookup yields CDR1 SGHTA and CDR2 FQGNSA. Written as DNA, the CDR3 is TGTGCCAGCAGCTTGACCTGGCCCGGGGAGCTGTTTTTT. Translation gives CASSLTWPGELFF.

The chain recombines TRBV10-3 with TRBJ1-2; maybe TRBD1 (6 bases). CDR3 length: 13 residues. Trimming shortened V by 3 bases and J by 6 bases, and 11 bases separated the two germline ends. Germline V CDR1 and CDR2: ENHRY, SYGVKD. The CDR3 DNA sequence: TGTGCCATCAGTGAACAGGGTGGAAATGGCTACACCTTC. This codes for CAISEQGGNGYTF.

In its sample, this clone was seen a few times. The chain carries TRBV29-1 and TRBJ1-2, with TRBD1 as a possible D gene (6 bases). Germline loops: CDR1 SQVTM, CDR2 ANQGSEA. V was trimmed by 7 bases and J by 5 bases, leaving 14 bases between them. The CDR3 spans 12 residues. DNA of the CDR3: TGCAGCGCGGCTAAGGGGGTTTATGGCTACACCTTC. Its protein product is CSAAKGVYGYTF.

V and J are TRBV9 and TRBJ2-7, with 10 positions matching TRBD1. The CDR3 sequence is 16 residues long. From germline, CDR1 is SGDLS and CDR2 YYNGEE. J gave up 7 bases and V 3 bases, and 13 bases lay outside the gene matches. CDR3 residues: CASSADYGTGVGEQYF. The DNA for the CDR3 is TGTGCCAGCAGCGCCGACTACGGGACAGGGGTAGGTGAGCAGTACTTC.

This chain's CDR3 is CASSLVEAGAYEQYF. CDR3 DNA sequence: TGCGCCAGCAGCTTGGTAGAAGCAGGGGCCTACGAGCAGTACTTC. The J gene is TRBJ2-7, the V gene TRBV5-1; weak D call: TRBD1 (6 bases). The CDR3 spans 15 residues. V shed 0 bases and J shed 2 bases, with 12 bases lying between them. Looked up from germline, CDR1 is SGHRS and CDR2 is YFSETQ.